Below are 4 T cell receptor beta chains sequenced from a single sample in a study of blood T cell repertoires in COVID-19. The method was immunoSEQ multiplex PCR; TCRdb's version includes in-frame clones alone and lacks a portion of them. In the table there are some 460,000 clones, roughly nine tenths of which are singletons. What was sequenced was PBMCs or T cells enriched from blood (not recorded which). These receptors were obtained from a woman aged 18 to 35 who had recovered from COVID-19.

The J gene is TRBJ2-5, the V gene TRBV28; no firm D call. Germline loops: CDR1 MDHEN, CDR2 SYDVKM. Trimming took off 5 bases at V and 1 base at J, with 5 bases between the two ends. CDR3 length: 12 residues. The DNA for the CDR3 is TGTGCCAGCAGTCCGGTCCAAGAGACCCAGTACTTC. Its translation: CASSPVQETQYF.

This sequence joins TRBV3-1 (or the pseudogene TRBV3-2) and TRBJ2-1, with TRBD2 as a possible D gene (5 bases). The germline V gene encodes CDR1 LGHDT and CDR2 YNNKEL (reference sequence). The CDR3 totals 13 residues. Trimming left V 4 bases short and J 5 bases short, with 9 bases between. The CDR3 protein is CASSRGVNNEQFF. For the CDR3, the DNA is TGTGCCAGCAGCCGGGGAGTCAACAATGAGCAGTTCTTC.

The rearrangement links TRBV18 to TRBJ2-1, with a possible D match to TRBD2 (6 bases). Trimming removed 3 bases from V and 7 bases from J, with 13 bases in between. Germline assignment: CDR1 KGHSH and CDR2 LQKENI. This CDR3 is built from 14 residues. CDR3 sequence reads: CASSPASGTNEQFF. CDR3 in DNA: TGTGCCAGCTCACCGGCCTCCGGGACTAATGAGCAGTTCTTC.

There are a few counts of this clone. This rearrangement joins TRBV28 to TRBJ1-1; 7 nucleotides agree with TRBD1. In germline, CDR1 is MDHEN, CDR2 SYDVKM. This CDR3 region has 15 residues. With 0 bases clipped from V and 0 bases from J, the junction kept 1 base outside the gene matches. For the CDR3, the DNA is TGTGCCAGCAGTTTATGGGGGACAGTGAACACTGAAGCTTTCTTT. This codes for CASSLWGTVNTEAFF.